The 25 T cell receptor beta chains in this list originate from one sample, sequenced in a study of T cells expressing NK-cell markers. TCRdb reanalyzed the 5' RACE reads, giving one entry per CDR3 protein sequence and no DNA. The sample has a few hundred thousand distinct CDR3 sequences, and its top ten clones hold roughly 3.4%. Sample: blood T cells: a sorted CD56 or NKG2C T cell subset, CD4+ or CD8+ T cells, or bulk PBMC T cells (not recorded which). These receptors were taken from a man younger than 35 in good health.

The chain carries TRBV12-3 or TRBV12-4 and TRBJ2-1. The CDR3 consists of 13 residues. The CDR3 is CASGEGVSNEQFF.

The chain has TRBV12-3 or TRBV12-4 and TRBJ2-6; lacking DNA, the TRBD1 call made by TCRdb goes unchecked. The CDR3 loop spans 15 amino acids. The chain's CDR3 is CAGQRTHSGANVLTF.

The genes are TRBV13 and TRBJ2-3. The germline V gene encodes CDR1 PRHDT and CDR2 FYEKMQ (reference sequence). The CDR3 spans 15 residues. This chain's CDR3 is CASLRTTDRTDTQYF.

The chain joins TRBV6-1 to TRBJ2-1; the D gene TCRdb calls, TRBD2, cannot be checked with no DNA. This CDR3 is 16 amino acids long. CDR1 and CDR2 (germline): MNHNS, SASEGT. The CDR3: CASSTGGRFSYNEQFF.

The V and J genes are TRBV2 and TRBJ1-3. The CDR3 contains 14 residues. The germline V gene encodes CDR1 SNHLY and CDR2 FYNNEI. CDR3 in amino acids: CASLAPRPGNTIYF.

The V and J genes are TRBV5-1 and TRBJ1-4; TCRdb designates TRBD1, a call that cannot be tested without DNA. CDR1 is SGHRS, CDR2 YFSETQ, per germline. The CDR3 is made up of 16 amino acids. The CDR3 sequence is CASSFGKGATNEKLFF.

This chain links TRBV28 with TRBJ2-1; lacking DNA, the TRBD2 call made by TCRdb goes unchecked. The CDR3 spans 16 residues. The germline CDR1 and CDR2 sequences are MDHEN and SYDVKM. The CDR3 loop is CASKGLAGSYYNEQFF. The variable domain in full, completed from reference TRBV28 and TRBJ2-1, reads DVKVTQSSRYLVKRTGEKVFLECVQDMDHENMFWYRQDPGLGLRLIYFSYDVKMKEKGDIPEGYSVSREKKERFSLILESASTNQTSMYLCASKGLAGSYYNEQFFGPGTRLTVL.

The CDR3 region is CASSHTGGWLAAHGRETQYF. The chain employs TRBV5-1 and TRBJ2-5; as DNA is missing, the TRBD1 call by TCRdb cannot be tested. CDR1 SGHRS and CDR2 YFSETQ come from the germline V gene. This CDR3 is built from 20 residues.

The chain carries TRBV30 and TRBJ2-3. Germline CDR1 reads GTSNPN; CDR2 reads SVGIG (reference sequence). The CDR3 runs to 12 residues. This CDR3 reads CAWDASTDTQYF.

The V call is TRBV7-2, the J call TRBJ2-7; TCRdb designates TRBD2, a call that cannot be tested without DNA. The CDR3 has 16 amino acids. The germline V gene encodes CDR1 SGHTA and CDR2 FQGNSA. The CDR3 spells CASSRGTSGLTYEQYF.

This chain joins TRBV3-1 and TRBJ2-6; lacking DNA, the TRBD1 call made by TCRdb goes unchecked. Germline V gene sequence: CDR1 LGHDT, CDR2 YNNKEL (reference sequence). This CDR3 is 17 amino acids long. This CDR3 reads CASSQLDRWTGANVLTF.

The V call is TRBV5-1, the J call TRBJ2-1; TCRdb's D gene call, TRBD2, goes unchecked for lack of DNA. There are 15 residues in the CDR3. The V gene's germline CDR1 is SGHRS and CDR2 YFSETQ. Here the CDR3 reads CASSTTSIRDTEQFF.

This chain uses TRBV28 with TRBJ1-5. The length of the CDR3 is 16 residues. Germline V gene data show CDR1 as MDHEN and CDR2 as SYDVKM. CDR3 residues: CASSFRAGFGNQPQHF.

This chain connects TRBV12-5 to TRBJ1-2. Germline CDR1 LGHNT, CDR2 FRNRAP. The length of the CDR3 is 12 residues. The CDR3 protein is CASGQPNYGYTF.

The chain joins TRBV9 to TRBJ2-3; TCRdb indicates TRBD1, and absent DNA this call remains unverified. This CDR3 has 15 amino acids. Germline loops: CDR1 SGDLS, CDR2 YYNGEE. This CDR3 reads CASSAFAVPRDTQYF.

J is TRBJ1-1 and V is TRBV30; with no DNA, the TCRdb D assignment of TRBD1 cannot be verified. The CDR3 is made up of 13 amino acids. Germline V gives CDR1 GTSNPN, CDR2 SVGIG (reference sequence). The CDR3 region is CAWNPGANTEAFF.

The J gene is TRBJ2-2, the V gene TRBV4-2; as DNA is missing, the TRBD1 call by TCRdb cannot be tested. The CDR3 is made up of 16 amino acids. The germline V gene has CDR1 LGHNA and CDR2 YNFKEQ. The CDR3 reads CASSQADPVITGELFF.

The gene calls are TRBV6-2 or TRBV6-3 and TRBJ2-7. This CDR3 comprises 16 residues. Germline V gene lookup returns CDR1 MNHEY and CDR2 SVGEGT. CDR3 sequence reads: CASSSRAMTFEYEQYF.

The chain uses TRBV9 and TRBJ2-1; TCRdb picks TRBD2, but there is no DNA to check that call. Germline-derived CDR1 and CDR2 are SGDLS and YYNGEE. CDR3 size: 18 residues. CDR3 sequence reads: CASSGWTSGRSSYNEQFF.

The chain employs TRBV7-3 and TRBJ2-1; no DNA is available, so the TRBD2 call from TCRdb remains unchecked. This CDR3 contains 18 residues. Germline V gene sequence: CDR1 SGHTA, CDR2 FQGTGA. CDR3 loop: CASSLTSGLANSYNEQFF.

The chain couples TRBV7-2 to TRBJ2-1; TCRdb's D call, TRBD1, is unchecked because there is no DNA. This CDR3 contains 15 residues. Germline CDR1 reads SGHTA; CDR2 reads FQGNSA. CDR3 residues: CASRYGQGANDEQFF. Together with reference TRBV7-2 and TRBJ2-1, the CDR3 gives the full variable domain: GAGVSQSPSNKVTEKGKDVELRCDPISGHTALYWYRQSLGQGLEFLIYFQGNSAPDKSGLPSDRFSAERTGGSVSTLTIQRTQQEDSAVYLCASRYGQGANDEQFFGPGTRLTVL.

The chain links TRBV6-2 or TRBV6-3 to TRBJ2-7; the D gene TCRdb calls, TRBD2, cannot be checked with no DNA. This CDR3 spans 14 amino acids. Germline V gene sequence: CDR1 MNHEY, CDR2 SVGEGT. This CDR3 reads CASSTSGTRFEQHF.

The chain carries TRBV10-3 and TRBJ2-1; TCRdb indicates TRBD1, and absent DNA this call remains unverified. Germline CDR1 and CDR2: ENHRY and SYGVKD. There are 13 residues in the CDR3. The CDR3: CAISAARDDEQFF.

V usage is TRBV9 and J usage is TRBJ2-1; as DNA is missing, the TRBD1 call by TCRdb cannot be tested. Germline V gives CDR1 SGDLS, CDR2 YYNGEE. This CDR3 comprises 14 residues. CDR3 sequence reads: CASSVEGGGTGQFF.

This chain uses TRBV27 with TRBJ1-4. The CDR3 has 13 residues. Germline loops: CDR1 MNHEY, CDR2 SMNVEV (reference sequence). CDR3 in amino acids: CASSLWGNEKLFF.